This TCR beta chain was recorded in a study of cytomegalovirus exposure and HLA in healthy donors. Study-level background: The Caucasian-associated ancestry cluster held more than 80% of around 380 genotyped donors. Study-wide points: Later analysis associated a missense DCLRE1C variant with TCR beta V- and J-gene trimming. Listed as cytomegalovirus-associated were over 150 TCR beta chains.

Amplification used 60 Vbeta primers and 13 Jbeta primers. Profiling relied on immunoSEQ multiplex PCR, and the TCRdb table lists in-frame clones only, not all of them. The table has approximately 150,000 clones, roughly 76% seen once. The CDR3 is made up of 14 amino acids. CDR1 is MRHNA, CDR2 SNTAGT, per germline. Trimming removed 2 bases from V and 10 bases from J; junction bases left unmatched: 9. Details on this clone: Its antigen remains unidentified.

The chain is built from TRBV6-4 and TRBJ2-7; 9 bases fit TRBD1. This receptor was obtained from a woman between 18 and 30 years old in good health and CMV-seropositive. Sequenced sample: PBMCs. CDR3: CASSDGDREVYQYF. The CDR3 bases are TGTGCCAGCAGTGACGGGGACAGGGAGGTCTATCAGTACTTC.